Presented here are 15 T cell receptor beta chains from one specimen sequenced in a study of blood T cell repertoires in COVID-19. Method: immunoSEQ multiplex PCR; TCRdb's copy keeps in-frame clones and lacks some. The sample records 200,000 to 250,000 clones, around 84% being singletons. Sequencing was done on a sample of peripheral blood. These receptors came from a woman younger than 35 with acute or convalescent COVID-19.

This clone was recorded a few times. The CDR3 DNA reads TGTGCCAGCAGTTACGGACTAGCGGGAGGGCTGTACGGCACAGATACGCAGTATTTT. Protein sequence: CASSYGLAGGLYGTDTQYF. This chain joins TRBV6-2 or TRBV6-3 and TRBJ2-3; 15 positions match TRBD2. With 2 bases clipped from V and 1 base from J, the junction kept 7 bases outside the gene matches. The CDR3 runs 19 residues. Germline values: CDR1 MNHEY, CDR2 SVGEGT.

The rearrangement joins TRBV27 to TRBJ1-4; 8 nucleotides line up with TRBD1. The CDR3 consists of 16 residues. The germline V gene has CDR1 MNHEY and CDR2 SMNVEV (reference sequence). Unmatched junction bases numbered 7, after V lost 5 bases and J lost 2 bases. CDR3 in amino acids: CASSRGQGRTNEKLFF. CDR3 nucleotides: TGTGCCAGCAGTCGTGGACAGGGAAGGACTAATGAAAAACTGTTTTTT.

The chain is built from TRBV19 and TRBJ1-4; unclear D gene. The CDR3 has 16 amino acids. Germline assignment: CDR1 LNHDA and CDR2 SQIVND (reference sequence). Trimming removed 4 bases from V and 3 bases from J, with 15 bases in between. The DNA of the CDR3 is TGTGCCAGTAGTAGGCCCAATTCGCTCCCTAATGAAAAACTGTTTTTT. Protein: CASSRPNSLPNEKLFF.

The chain recombines TRBV28 with TRBJ2-4; 12 bases agree with TRBD2. Trimming at V came to 5 bases and at J to 3 bases, leaving 5 bases not matched to a gene. Germline CDR1 reads MDHEN; CDR2 reads SYDVKM. The CDR3 covers 16 residues. The DNA of the CDR3 is TGTGCCAGCAGTCCTAGCGGGGGGGGAGTCAAAAACATTCAGTACTTC. Translating it yields CASSPSGGGVKNIQYF.

This chain links TRBV6-2 or TRBV6-3 with TRBJ2-7, with 11 positions matching TRBD2. The J segment lost 3 bases and the V segment lost 6 bases, leaving 7 bases of the junction unmatched. The CDR3 is made up of 15 amino acids. Germline loops: CDR1 MNHEY, CDR2 SVGEGT. Here the CDR3 reads CASSYRLAGNYEQYF. The CDR3 coding sequence is TGTGCCAGCAGCTATCGACTAGCGGGAAACTACGAGCAGTACTTC.

CDR3 DNA: TGTGCCAGCAGCCCCAGTGACAGGGGAGTCCGCTACACCTTC. Its translation is CASSPSDRGVRYTF. V usage is TRBV9 and J usage is TRBJ1-2; 8 bases fit TRBD1. The V gene end was trimmed by 4 bases and the J gene end by 9 bases; junction bases not matched to a gene: 11. Germline CDR1 and CDR2: SGDLS and YYNGEE. This CDR3 region has 14 residues. Full variable domain (remainder filled in from reference TRBV9 and TRBJ1-2): DSGVTQTPKHLITATGQRVTLRCSPRSGDLSVYWYQQSLDQGLQFLIQYYNGEERAKGNILERFSAQQFPDLHSELNLSSLELGDSALYFCASSPSDRGVRYTFGSGTRLTVV.

In DNA form, the CDR3 reads TGCGCCAGCAGCCAAGAGCAGGGTCATGGCTACACCTTC. It is translated as CASSQEQGHGYTF. This chain joins TRBV4-3 and TRBJ1-2, with a tentative D call TRBD1 (5 bases). V was shortened by 0 bases and J by 6 bases, with 8 bases between the two germline ends. The CDR3 spans 13 residues. CDR1 LGHNA and CDR2 YSLEER come from the germline V gene.

The chain carries TRBV6-1 and TRBJ2-1; 10 nucleotides line up with TRBD2. J lost 5 bases, V lost 2 bases, and 6 bases had no gene match. This CDR3 spans 16 amino acids. Per germline, CDR1 MNHNS and CDR2 SASEGT. CDR3 DNA sequence: TGTGCCAGCAGTGAATGGGACGGACTAGCGGACAATGAGCAGTTCTTC. Its protein is CASSEWDGLADNEQFF.

V gene TRBV30 combines with J gene TRBJ2-1; 11 bases line up with TRBD2. The ends lost 1 base at V and 7 bases at J; junction bases unmatched: 3. CDR1 is GTSNPN and CDR2 is SVGIG in the germline V gene (reference sequence). CDR3 length equals 14 residues. CDR3 sequence: CAWSEASGRNEQFF. CDR3 nucleotides: TGTGCCTGGAGTGAGGCTAGCGGGAGGAATGAGCAGTTCTTC.

The chain combines TRBV13 with TRBJ2-3, with 7 bases lining up with TRBD2. Unmatched junction bases numbered 4, after V lost 5 bases and J lost 2 bases. Germline assignment: CDR1 PRHDT and CDR2 FYEKMQ (reference sequence). The CDR3 runs to 14 residues. The CDR3 loop reads CASSPGGVTDTQYF. The CDR3 coding sequence is TGTGCCAGCAGCCCGGGGGGAGTCACAGATACGCAGTATTTT.

This chain uses TRBV4-2 with TRBJ2-3; TRBD2 is a possible D gene (6 bases). The germline gives CDR1 LGHNA, CDR2 YNFKEQ. The CDR3 extends over 17 amino acids. V was trimmed by 2 bases and J by 5 bases, leaving 20 bases between them. DNA for the CDR3: TGTGCCAGCAGCCAACTGCCGGGCGGGACGGCGGGAGATACGCAGTATTTT. It codes for CASSQLPGGTAGDTQYF.

This clone appeared once. This chain joins TRBV4-3 and TRBJ2-7, with 12 bases lining up with TRBD1. V trimming: 3 bases; J trimming: 4 bases; junction bases outside the gene matches: 1. Per the germline V gene, CDR1 is LGHNA and CDR2 is YSLEER. The CDR3 runs to 14 residues. CDR3: CASSQGQGAYEQYF. The CDR3 bases are TGCGCCAGCAGCCAGGGACAGGGGGCATACGAGCAGTACTTC.

The chain couples TRBV7-9 to TRBJ2-7; 10 bases agree with TRBD2. The CDR3 has 17 amino acids. V was pared by 5 bases and J by 0 bases, with 10 bases of the junction left unmatched. Looked up from germline, CDR1 is SEHNR and CDR2 is FQNEAQ (reference sequence). The CDR3: CASSQSLGLAASYEQYF. As DNA, the CDR3 is TGTGCCAGCAGCCAATCCTTAGGACTAGCGGCCTCCTACGAGCAGTACTTC.

This chain connects TRBV29-1 to TRBJ2-2; possible D gene TRBD1, 5 bases. Germline-derived CDR1 and CDR2 are SQVTM and ANQGSEA. V was pared by 2 bases and J by 0 bases, with 10 bases between. This CDR3 contains 15 residues. The CDR3 spells CSVEKGPANTGELFF. The CDR3 coding sequence is TGCAGCGTTGAAAAGGGGCCCGCGAACACCGGGGAGCTGTTTTTT.

V gene TRBV6-1 combines with J gene TRBJ1-6; D not certain. This CDR3 has 18 residues. Germline CDR1 reads MNHNS; CDR2 reads SASEGT. Deletions cut 4 bases from V and 0 bases from J, with 16 bases between. The CDR3 DNA reads TGTGCCAGCAGTGCCGAGGGTCAGGCGAGCTCCTATAATTCACCCCTCCACTTT. Encoded protein: CASSAEGQASSYNSPLHF.